The sequence of this T cell receptor beta chain was determined in a study of CD8 T cells in ankylosing spondylitis. The CDR3 covers 12 residues. The V and J ends lost 5 bases and 4 bases respectively, with 6 bases between them. CDR1 MNHEY and CDR2 SVGAGI come from the germline V gene. This clonotype was seen repeatedly, ten times or more. What it binds is unknown. Using quantitative 5'-RACE with molecular barcodes, the authors made TCR beta libraries. TCRdb itself ran the 5' RACE reads through MiXCR, one entry per CDR3 protein. The repertoire holds 150,000 to 200,000 distinct CDR3 sequences, with over 10% as singletons. General study findings and limits: Those disease-linked clones were CD8+; they were also relatively rare in peripheral blood. Certain motif variants had earlier appeared in reactive arthritis synovial fluid and blood. For ankylosing spondylitis blood, a TCR beta motif of 7 or 8 highly homologous variants appeared characteristic.

The chain employs TRBV6-5 and TRBJ1-5; D is uncertain. This clonotype was sampled from a female donor with ankylosing spondylitis or in good health (not recorded which). Sequencing was performed on blood, either unsorted or a sorted T cell fraction (not recorded which). The CDR3 DNA is TGTGCCAGCAGTCCATCTAATCAGCCCCAGCATTTT. Its translation is CASSPSNQPQHF.